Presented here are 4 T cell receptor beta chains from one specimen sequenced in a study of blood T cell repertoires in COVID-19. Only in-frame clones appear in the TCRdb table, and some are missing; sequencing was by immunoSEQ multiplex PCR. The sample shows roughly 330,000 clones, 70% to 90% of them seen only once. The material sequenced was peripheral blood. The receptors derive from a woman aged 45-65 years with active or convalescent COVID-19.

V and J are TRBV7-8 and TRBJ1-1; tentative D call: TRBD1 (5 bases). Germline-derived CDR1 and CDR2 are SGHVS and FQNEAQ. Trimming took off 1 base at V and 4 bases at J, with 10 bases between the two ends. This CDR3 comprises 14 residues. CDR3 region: CASSLGSGGTEAFF. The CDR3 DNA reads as TGTGCCAGCAGCTTAGGGTCCGGGGGCACTGAAGCTTTCTTT.

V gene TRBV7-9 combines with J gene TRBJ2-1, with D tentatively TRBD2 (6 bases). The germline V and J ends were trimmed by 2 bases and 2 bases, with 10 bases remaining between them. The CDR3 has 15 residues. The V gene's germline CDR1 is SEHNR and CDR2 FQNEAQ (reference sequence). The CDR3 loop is CASSLSAGTYNEQFF. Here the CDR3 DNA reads TGTGCCAGCAGCTTATCGGCGGGAACCTACAATGAGCAGTTCTTC.

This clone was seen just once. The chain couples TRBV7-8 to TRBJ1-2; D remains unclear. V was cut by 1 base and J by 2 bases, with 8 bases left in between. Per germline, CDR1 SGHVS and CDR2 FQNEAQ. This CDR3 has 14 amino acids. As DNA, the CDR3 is TGTGCCAGCAGCTTAGACCGAGAAAACTATGGCTACACCTTC. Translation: CASSLDRENYGYTF. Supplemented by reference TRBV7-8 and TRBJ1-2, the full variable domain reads GAGVSQSPRYKVAKRGQDVALRCDPISGHVSLFWYQQALGQGPEFLTYFQNEAQLDKSGLPSDRFFAERPEGSVSTLKIQRTQQEDSAVYLCASSLDRENYGYTFGSGTRLTVV.

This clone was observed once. In DNA, the CDR3 is TGTGCCAGCAGCTTAGACCGACAGGGGCGTGGACGGGAAGAAAAACTGTTTTTT. It encodes CASSLDRQGRGREEKLFF. This chain uses TRBV11-2 with TRBJ1-4; 8 bases are a match to TRBD1. CDR1 is SGHAT and CDR2 is FQNNGV in the germline V gene. V gave up 0 bases and J gave up 8 bases; unmatched junction bases: 14. The CDR3 runs to 18 residues.